The clone carrying this T cell receptor (beta chain) was recorded a few times. V lost 4 bases and J 1 base, leaving 8 bases between the germline ends. The CDR3 has 14 residues. Looked up from germline, CDR1 is SQVTM and CDR2 is ANQGSEA. They built TCR cDNA with 5'RACE template switching, a step that put in a universal primer site and UMIs. Via MiXCR, TCRdb re-called the 5' RACE reads, giving one row per CDR3 protein. The data show 500,000 to 650,000 distinct CDR3 sequences, about a sixth seen once. The sample is drawn from a study of T cells after yellow fever vaccination. This clonotype was obtained from a man aged 18 to 29 who received the YFV17D yellow fever vaccine. The J gene is TRBJ2-6, the V gene TRBV29-1; D unresolved. The material was PBMCs, obtained 5 to 6 days after the first yellow fever vaccination. The CDR3 coding sequence is TGCAGCGTTGTTACGGCTTCTGGGGCCAACGTCCTGACTTTC. The encoded protein is CSVVTASGANVLTF.